The clone carrying this TCR beta chain showed up many times. What it recognizes is unknown. The CDR3 loop spans 14 amino acids. Germline CDR1 reads SGHRS; CDR2 reads YFSETQ. V lost 0 bases and J lost 5, with 11 bases in between. TCRdb independently ran MiXCR on the 5' RACE reads; one entry per CDR3 protein. The data show approximately 700,000 distinct CDR3 sequences, with approximately 6.1% seen just once and 1.5% to 2% held by the top ten. These data belong to a study of identical twins. Study-level findings and limits: Fewer insertions characterized abundant cord blood beta clonotypes, whereas memory repertoires showed none. Invariant T cells like MAIT and iNKT could partly confound the zero-insertion analyses. Out-of-frame alpha sequences that twins shared showed excess low generation probability.

Material for sequencing was naive T cells sorted from blood. The chain uses TRBV5-1 and TRBJ1-1, with D unresolved. The sequence derives from a man between 18 and 29 years old in good health. The CDR3 coding sequence is TGCGCCAGCAGCTTGGAAGGCCGTTCGACTGAAGCTTTCTTT. This translates into CASSLEGRSTEAFF. The whole variable domain, remainder taken from reference TRBV5-1 and TRBJ1-1, is KAGVTQTPRYLIKTRGQQVTLSCSPISGHRSVSWYQQTPGQGLQFLFEYFSETQRNKGNFPGRFSGRQFSNSRSEMNVSTLELGDSALYLCASSLEGRSTEAFFGQGTRLTVV.